The rows below give T cell receptor beta chains drawn from one sample of a study of beta chain features in type 1 diabetes. Profiling relied on immunoSEQ multiplex PCR, and the TCRdb table lists in-frame clones only, not all of them. This sample carries over 350,000 clones, around 16% of them seen once, and the ten largest clones take 0.019%. The sequencing input was naive CD4+ T cells from blood. Receptors were obtained from a woman aged 18 to 35 in good health. Each CDR3 is given with its conserved first and last residue. The order of the fields is CDR3 protein, CDR3 DNA, V gene, D gene, J gene, clone size. D genes are given only for firm matches. Expanded clones are given a class, and other clones once, few, many or no size at all.

CDR3: CASSPRGTGVSGANVLTF; DNA: TGCGCCAGCAGCCCCCGCGGGACAGGGGTCTCTGGGGCCAACGTCCTGACTTTC; V: TRBV5-1; D: TRBD1; J: TRBJ2-6; size: NA
CDR3: CAWEPGLAGHEQFF; DNA: TGTGCCTGGGAACCGGGACTAGCGGGACATGAGCAGTTCTTC; V: TRBV30; D: TRBD2; J: TRBJ2-1; size: NA
CDR3: CATRLAGGPTDTQYF; DNA: TGCGCCACCCGCCTGGCGGGAGGGCCCACAGATACGCAGTATTTT; V: TRBV5-1; D: TRBD2; J: TRBJ2-3; size: few
CDR3: CASRSGQGNQPQHF; DNA: TGTGCCAGCAGATCGGGACAGGGAAATCAGCCCCAGCATTTT; V: TRBV6-1; D: TRBD1; J: TRBJ1-5; size: NA
CDR3: CASSHNDRGGQPQHF; DNA: TGTGCCAGCAGCCACAATGACAGGGGAGGGCAGCCCCAGCATTTT; V: TRBV7-9; D: TRBD1; J: TRBJ1-5; size: few
CDR3: CASSLALPGSTGELFF; DNA: TGCGCCAGCAGCTTAGCCCTACCGGGGAGCACCGGGGAGCTGTTTTTT; V: TRBV5-1; D: NA; J: TRBJ2-2; size: NA
CDR3: CASSPRLAGSYEQYF; DNA: TGTGCCAGCAGTCCTCGACTAGCGGGGAGCTACGAGCAGTACTTC; V: TRBV27; D: TRBD2; J: TRBJ2-7; size: few
CDR3: CASSIQGQGDQPQHF; DNA: TGTGCCAGTAGTATCCAGGGACAGGGGGATCAGCCCCAGCATTTT; V: TRBV19; D: TRBD1; J: TRBJ1-5; size: NA
CDR3: CSAGRNEQFF; DNA: TGCAGTGCTGGCAGAAATGAGCAGTTCTTC; V: TRBV20-1; D: NA; J: TRBJ2-1; size: few
CDR3: CASSLDRTSNEQFF; DNA: TGTGCCAGCAGCTTAGATCGGACTAGCAATGAGCAGTTCTTC; V: TRBV11-2; D: TRBD2; J: TRBJ2-1; size: NA
CDR3: CAIAAGTVTYEQYF; DNA: TGTGCCATCGCCGCGGGGACAGTCACCTACGAGCAGTACTTC; V: TRBV10-3; D: NA; J: TRBJ2-7; size: NA
CDR3: CASSTFQGISYNEQFF; DNA: TGTGCCAGCAGCACATTCCAGGGGATCTCCTACAATGAGCAGTTCTTC; V: TRBV7-9; D: NA; J: TRBJ2-1; size: NA
CDR3: CAWRRGQRGGSKNIQYF; DNA: TGTGCCTGGAGGAGAGGACAGCGCGGGGGATCCAAAAACATTCAGTACTTC; V: TRBV30; D: NA; J: TRBJ2-4; size: NA
CDR3: CASSPYEGGVAKNIQYF; DNA: TGTGCCAGCAGTCCCTACGAAGGGGGGGTAGCCAAAAACATTCAGTACTTC; V: TRBV28; D: NA; J: TRBJ2-4; size: NA
CDR3: CASSVAGLAGALSEQYF; DNA: TGTGCCAGCAGCGTAGCTGGACTAGCGGGAGCTCTCTCCGAGCAGTACTTC; V: TRBV9; D: TRBD2; J: TRBJ2-7; size: NA
CDR3: CASRDRVGTEAFF; DNA: TGTGCCAGCAGAGACAGGGTGGGCACTGAAGCTTTCTTT; V: TRBV7-9; D: TRBD1; J: TRBJ1-1; size: NA
CDR3: CASSPRTGGRQPQHF; DNA: TGTGCCAGCAGTCCCCGGACAGGGGGTCGTCAGCCCCAGCATTTT; V: TRBV28; D: TRBD1; J: TRBJ1-5; size: NA
CDR3: CSAFLTGGRYEQYF; DNA: TGCAGCGCCTTCTTAACGGGGGGCAGGTACGAGCAGTACTTC; V: TRBV29-1; D: NA; J: TRBJ2-7; size: few
CDR3: CASRRPGGTGELFF; DNA: TGTGCCAGCAGACGCCCCGGGGGCACCGGGGAGCTGTTTTTT; V: TRBV6-5; D: NA; J: TRBJ2-2; size: NA
CDR3: CASSIRDRGSQETQYF; DNA: TGTGCCAGCAGCATCCGGGACAGGGGCTCCCAAGAGACCCAGTACTTC; V: TRBV5-6; D: TRBD1; J: TRBJ2-5; size: NA
CDR3: CAWSVLKGGGAFF; DNA: TGTGCCTGGAGTGTACTAAAGGGGGGGGGAGCTTTCTTT; V: TRBV30; D: NA; J: TRBJ1-1; size: NA
CDR3: CSAGLAGGRSYNEQFF; DNA: TGCAGCGCCGGACTAGCGGGAGGCAGGTCCTACAATGAGCAGTTCTTC; V: TRBV29-1; D: TRBD2; J: TRBJ2-1; size: few
CDR3: CATSRDRSYEQYF; DNA: TGTGCCACCAGCAGAGATCGTTCCTACGAGCAGTACTTC; V: TRBV15; D: NA; J: TRBJ2-7; size: few
CDR3: CASSSRDRGRSGGANVLTF; DNA: TGTGCCAGCAGCTCCCGGGACAGGGGGCGAAGTGGTGGGGCCAACGTCCTGACTTTC; V: TRBV7-9; D: TRBD1; J: TRBJ2-6; size: NA
CDR3: CAWRAGPHNEQFF; DNA: TGTGCCTGGAGAGCGGGACCCCACAATGAGCAGTTCTTC; V: TRBV30; D: TRBD2; J: TRBJ2-1; size: few
CDR3: CSADKANYGYTF; DNA: TGCAGCGCCGACAAAGCTAACTATGGCTACACCTTC; V: TRBV29-1; D: NA; J: TRBJ1-2; size: few
CDR3: CASSVGPRAVGSQTYEQYF; DNA: TGTGCCAGCAGCGTAGGTCCCAGGGCAGTCGGCTCCCAAACCTACGAGCAGTACTTC; V: TRBV9; D: NA; J: TRBJ2-7; size: NA
CDR3: CSGRTSGSYNEQFF; DNA: TGCAGCGGCCGGACTAGCGGTTCCTACAATGAGCAGTTCTTC; V: TRBV29-1; D: TRBD2; J: TRBJ2-1; size: few
CDR3: CASSDRETYNEQFF; DNA: TGTGCCAGCAGTGACAGGGAAACTTACAATGAGCAGTTCTTC; V: TRBV7-9; D: TRBD1; J: TRBJ2-1; size: few
CDR3: CASRGTASGRVETQYF; DNA: TGTGCCAGCAGAGGGACGGCTAGCGGGAGGGTAGAGACCCAGTACTTC; V: TRBV5-4; D: TRBD2; J: TRBJ2-5; size: few
CDR3: CATSTPGPYGYTF; DNA: TGTGCCACCAGCACTCCAGGGCCATATGGCTACACCTTC; V: TRBV15; D: NA; J: TRBJ1-2; size: few
CDR3: CAWSPYGSTGELFF; DNA: TGTGCCTGGAGCCCCTACGGGAGCACCGGGGAGCTGTTTTTT; V: TRBV30; D: NA; J: TRBJ2-2; size: few
CDR3: CASTRRQGRQETQYF; DNA: TGTGCCAGCACCCGGCGACAGGGGCGTCAAGAGACCCAGTACTTC; V: TRBV7-9; D: TRBD1; J: TRBJ2-5; size: few
CDR3: CASRTRSEAFF; DNA: TGTGCCAGTAGGACTCGGAGCGAAGCTTTCTTT; V: TRBV19; D: NA; J: TRBJ1-1; size: few
CDR3: CASSLGLAGKPTETQYF; DNA: TGTGCCAGCAGCTTGGGACTAGCGGGAAAACCTACGGAGACCCAGTACTTC; V: TRBV7-9; D: TRBD2; J: TRBJ2-5; size: NA
CDR3: CASSYGSGTYKQYF; DNA: TGTGCCAGCAGTTACGGTTCCGGGACTTATAAGCAGTACTTC; V: TRBV6-5; D: NA; J: TRBJ2-7; size: NA